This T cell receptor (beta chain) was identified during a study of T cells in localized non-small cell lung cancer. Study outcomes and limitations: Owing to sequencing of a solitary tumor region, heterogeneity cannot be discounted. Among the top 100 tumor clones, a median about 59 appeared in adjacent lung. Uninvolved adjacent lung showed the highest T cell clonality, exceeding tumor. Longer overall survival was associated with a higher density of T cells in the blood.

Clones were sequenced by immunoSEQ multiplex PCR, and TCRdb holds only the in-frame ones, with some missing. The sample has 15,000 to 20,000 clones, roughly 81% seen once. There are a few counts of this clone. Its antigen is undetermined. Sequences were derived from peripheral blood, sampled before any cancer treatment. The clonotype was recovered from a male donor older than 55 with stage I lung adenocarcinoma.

The CDR3 nucleotides are TGTGCCAGTAGTATAGAGGGGACTAGCGGGATCTCCTACGAGCAGTACTTC. As protein: CASSIEGTSGISYEQYF. V and J are TRBV19 and TRBJ2-7; 13 nucleotides line up with TRBD2. The trim removed 0 bases at V and 0 bases at J, leaving 2 bases unmatched. This CDR3 is 17 amino acids long. In germline, CDR1 is LNHDA, CDR2 SQIVND (reference sequence).